Below, 31 T cell receptor beta chains from the same sample are listed, as sequenced in a study of cytomegalovirus exposure and HLA in healthy donors. PCR used 60 Vbeta primers and 13 Jbeta primers. Only in-frame clones appear in the TCRdb table, and some are missing; sequencing was by immunoSEQ multiplex PCR. The table includes about 140,000 clones, more than 60% detected once. Sequenced sample: PBMCs. These receptor sequences come from a woman aged 60-70 years in good health and CMV-seronegative.

The V and J genes are TRBV5-4 and TRBJ1-2; TRBD1 agrees at 8 bases. Per the germline V gene, CDR1 is SGHNT and CDR2 is YYREEE (reference sequence). This CDR3 spans 14 amino acids. Losses at the gene ends were 2 bases for V and 3 bases for J; bases not matched to a gene: 3. The CDR3 loop is CASSLPGQDYGYTF. As DNA, the CDR3 is TGTGCCAGCAGCTTACCGGGACAGGACTATGGCTACACCTTC.

The V call is TRBV28, the J call TRBJ2-3, with 9 bases matching TRBD1. After removal of 6 bases from V and 5 bases from J, the junction contained 3 bases not matched to a gene. Germline CDR1 is MDHEN and CDR2 is SYDVKM. The CDR3 totals 13 residues. CDR3 residues: CASRGQGEDTQYF. The CDR3 DNA sequence: TGTGCCAGCAGGGGACAGGGCGAAGATACGCAGTATTTT.

This clone was seen only a few times. This chain links TRBV19 with TRBJ1-4, with TRBD1 matching 8 bases. Germline CDR1 is LNHDA and CDR2 is SQIVND (reference sequence). CDR3 length: 15 amino acids. J gave up 5 bases and V 7 bases, and 9 bases lay outside the gene matches. The CDR3 reads CASTGRGQGNEKLFF. Written as DNA, the CDR3 is TGTGCCAGTACCGGTCGCGGACAGGGAAATGAAAAACTGTTTTTT.

The chain employs TRBV29-1 and TRBJ2-1, with D unclear. This CDR3 comprises 12 residues. The V gene lost 2 bases and the J gene lost 7 bases, with 9 bases spanning the gap. Germline V lookup: CDR1 SQVTM, CDR2 ANQGSEA. The DNA for the CDR3 is TGCAGCGTTGAATGGAGACTTAATGAGCAGTTCTTC. Residues: CSVEWRLNEQFF.

This rearrangement joins TRBV9 to TRBJ2-2; D gene uncertain. The V gene lost 2 bases and the J gene lost 4 bases, with 9 bases spanning the gap. CDR1 is SGDLS, CDR2 YYNGEE, per germline. This CDR3 has 14 residues. The CDR3 DNA is TGTGCCAGCAGCGTTGTTCCGAGCACCGGGGAGCTGTTTTTT. Its protein product is CASSVVPSTGELFF.

The rearrangement joins TRBV7-9 to TRBJ1-2, with D unclear. The CDR3 has 11 residues. Germline-derived CDR1 and CDR2 are SEHNR and FQNEAQ (reference sequence). The V end lost 4 bases, the J end lost 6 bases, and 6 bases lay between the germline ends. In DNA, the CDR3 is TGTGCCAGCAGCTACAGAAATGGCTACACCTTC. It encodes CASSYRNGYTF.

The J gene is TRBJ2-5, the V gene TRBV7-9; TRBD1 is a possible D gene (8 bases). Germline values: CDR1 SEHNR, CDR2 FQNEAQ (reference sequence). The V gene lost 5 bases and the J gene lost 5 bases, with 18 bases spanning the gap. This CDR3 contains 15 residues. The CDR3 here is CASSTGQGGWETQYF. CDR3 in DNA: TGTGCCAGCAGCACCGGACAGGGAGGGTGGGAGACCCAGTACTTC.

This chain uses TRBV10-3 with TRBJ2-5; 10 bases match TRBD1. The germline V gene has CDR1 ENHRY and CDR2 SYGVKD. The CDR3 has 16 amino acids. J gave up 6 bases and V 10 bases, and 17 bases lay outside the gene matches. The CDR3 nucleotides are TGTGCCACCGTGGACCCGGGGACAGGGGTTTTGAAGACCCAGTACTTC. This gives the protein CATVDPGTGVLKTQYF.

CDR3 sequence (DNA): TGTGCCAGCAGTGACCCGAGTGGGGAGTCAGAAAAACTGTTTTTT. Its translation: CASSDPSGESEKLFF. The chain employs TRBV6-4 and TRBJ1-4; no reliable D call. The V gene's germline CDR1 is MRHNA and CDR2 SNTAGT. The CDR3 length is 15 residues. The V and J ends lost 2 bases and 8 bases respectively, with 15 bases between them.

The chain employs TRBV4-2 and TRBJ2-1; 8 bases map to TRBD2. The junction had 5 bases not matched to a gene; V was cut back by 1 base and J by 3 bases. The CDR3 runs 16 residues. The germline V gene encodes CDR1 LGHNA and CDR2 YNFKEQ. CDR3 protein: CASSQGGLVYYNEQFF. CDR3 sequence (DNA): TGTGCCAGCAGCCAAGGGGGACTAGTATACTACAATGAGCAGTTCTTC.

The gene calls are TRBV7-9 and TRBJ1-3; D remains unclear. The V end was cut by 1 base, the J end by 0 bases, with 10 bases between. CDR1 is SEHNR and CDR2 is FQNEAQ in the germline V gene (reference sequence). CDR3 length: 16 residues. CDR3 in amino acids: CASSLGTPSSGNTIYF. The CDR3 DNA reads as TGTGCCAGCAGCTTAGGAACTCCGAGCTCTGGAAACACCATATATTTT.

V usage is TRBV4-2 and J usage is TRBJ1-5; 8 nucleotides align to TRBD1. CDR1 is LGHNA, CDR2 YNFKEQ, per germline. With 4 bases clipped from V and 5 bases from J, the junction kept 10 bases outside the gene matches. There are 16 residues in the CDR3. The CDR3 nucleotides are TGTGCCAGCAGCCTCGGAACAGGGGGGAGGGATCAGCCCCAGCATTTT. Translating gives CASSLGTGGRDQPQHF.

This clone came up a few times. The chain couples TRBV20-1 to TRBJ1-1; D gene uncertain. V shed 7 bases and J shed 7 bases, with 10 bases lying between them. The CDR3 has 10 amino acids. The germline V gene encodes CDR1 DFQATT and CDR2 SNEGSKA (reference sequence). The CDR3 loop reads CSVVQIEAFF. The CDR3 bases are TGCAGTGTCGTACAGATTGAAGCTTTCTTT.

In this sample, this clone turned up once. The chain carries TRBV28 and TRBJ2-7; D gene uncertain. The CDR3 is made up of 13 amino acids. Germline V gene data show CDR1 as MDHEN and CDR2 as SYDVKM. Trimming removed 2 bases from V and 2 bases from J, with 7 bases in between. The CDR3 sequence is CASSLVQTYEQYF. CDR3 in DNA: TGTGCCAGCAGTTTAGTGCAGACCTACGAGCAGTACTTC.

The chain recombines TRBV4-1 with TRBJ2-3; 10 positions agree with TRBD2. The CDR3 length is 20 residues. With 0 bases clipped from V and 0 bases from J, the junction kept 12 bases outside the gene matches. Looked up from germline, CDR1 is MGHRA and CDR2 is YSYEKL. Here the CDR3 reads CASSQDPPSGRRRSTDTQYF. CDR3 bases: TGCGCCAGCAGCCAAGACCCCCCTAGCGGGAGACGTCGGAGCACAGATACGCAGTATTTT.

This chain joins TRBV28 and TRBJ1-2; the match to TRBD1 covers 11 bases. The CDR3 is made up of 17 amino acids. Trimming cost V 3 bases and J 3 bases; bases outside gene matches: 9. Germline values: CDR1 MDHEN, CDR2 SYDVKM. CDR3 protein: CASSFRTGGGRDYGYTF. CDR3 DNA: TGTGCCAGCAGTTTTCGGACAGGGGGCGGTCGGGACTATGGCTACACCTTC.

CDR3 sequence (DNA): TGTGCCAGCAGCTTAAGGGCAGGGGGCTACACTGAAGCTTTCTTT. It codes for CASSLRAGGYTEAFF. This chain uses TRBV7-2 with TRBJ1-1, with 8 nucleotides matching TRBD1. This CDR3 has 15 residues. The V gene end was trimmed by 2 bases and the J gene end by 3 bases; junction bases not matched to a gene: 5. Germline assignment: CDR1 SGHTA and CDR2 FQGNSA.

This clone showed up just a few times. It may be a read error: a sequence one base away is much more abundant. The chain carries TRBV28 and TRBJ1-1; possible D gene TRBD1, 5 bases. Trimming removed 2 bases from V and 1 base from J, with 5 bases in between. Germline CDR1 reads MDHEN; CDR2 reads SYDVKM. The CDR3 is 13 residues long. The DNA of the CDR3 is TGTGCCAGCAGTTTAACAGGGAACACTGAAGCTTTCTTT. Its translation: CASSLTGNTEAFF.

The rearrangement uses TRBV4-3 and TRBJ2-7, with TRBD2 as a possible D gene (5 bases). Germline V gene data show CDR1 as LGHNA and CDR2 as YSLEER. The V gene lost 1 base and the J gene lost 2 bases, with 9 bases spanning the gap. The CDR3 covers 14 residues. The CDR3 protein is CASSQVTGTYEQYF. The CDR3 bases are TGCGCCAGCAGCCAAGTCACGGGGACCTACGAGCAGTACTTC.

This clone was seen more than once but under ten times. This chain joins TRBV11-3 and TRBJ1-5; 9 bases are a match to TRBD1. V trimming: 3 bases; J trimming: 0 bases; junction bases outside the gene matches: 9. CDR1 and CDR2 (germline): SGHNT, YENEEA. This CDR3 is built from 18 residues. This CDR3 is CASSLSRQGDYSNQPQHF. CDR3 in DNA: TGTGCCAGCAGCTTGTCCCGACAGGGGGATTATAGCAATCAGCCCCAGCATTTT.

The chain is built from TRBV5-8 and TRBJ2-3; D perhaps matches TRBD2 (6 bases). The CDR3 has 16 amino acids. Per germline, CDR1 SGHTS and CDR2 YDEGEE. V was cut by 6 bases and J by 1 base, with 18 bases left in between. CDR3 in DNA: TGTGCCAGCACTCGGCCCCGGGGCGGGGGCACAGATACGCAGTATTTT. Its translation is CASTRPRGGGTDTQYF.

This sequence joins TRBV28 and TRBJ2-1; 8 bases line up with TRBD2. Trimming cost V 6 bases and J 0 bases; bases outside gene matches: 13. Germline CDR1 MDHEN, CDR2 SYDVKM. This CDR3 spans 18 amino acids. The CDR3 DNA follows: TGTGCCAGCAGCTCGTTCGGACTAGCAAGGAGCTCCTACAATGAGCAGTTCTTC. Amino acids: CASSSFGLARSSYNEQFF.

The chain carries TRBV5-1 and TRBJ2-3, with 8 nucleotides matching TRBD1. Germline V gene lookup returns CDR1 SGHRS and CDR2 YFSETQ. The V segment lost 1 base and the J segment 2 bases; nucleotides outside the gene matches: 0. The CDR3 consists of 14 residues. CDR3 protein: CASSLQGATDTQYF. CDR3 coding DNA: TGCGCCAGCAGCTTGCAGGGGGCCACAGATACGCAGTATTTT.

This chain uses TRBV2 with TRBJ2-1; 10 nucleotides agree with TRBD1. Germline V gene data show CDR1 as SNHLY and CDR2 as FYNNEI. Germline trimming cut 4 bases from V and 9 bases from J; bases unmatched to any gene: 3. The length of the CDR3 is 13 residues. The CDR3 here is CASSGGQGREQFF. The CDR3 DNA reads as TGTGCCAGCAGTGGGGGACAGGGGCGTGAGCAGTTCTTC. Complete variable domain (other parts from reference TRBV2 and TRBJ2-1): EPEVTQTPSHQVTQMGQEVILRCVPISNHLYFYWYRQILGQKVEFLVSFYNNEISEKSEIFDDQFSVERPDGSNFTLKIRSTKLEDSAMYFCASSGGQGREQFFGPGTRLTVL.

CDR3 protein: CASSLAEGAGYEQYF. The DNA for the CDR3 is TGTGCCAGCAGCTTAGCCGAAGGGGCCGGGTACGAGCAGTACTTC. This sequence joins TRBV7-8 and TRBJ2-7; D might be TRBD1 (5 bases). This CDR3 is 15 amino acids long. CDR1 and CDR2 from the germline V gene are SGHVS and FQNEAQ. V was cut by 0 bases and J by 4 bases, with 13 bases left in between.

The chain joins TRBV19 to TRBJ2-3; possible D gene TRBD2, 5 bases. V lost 6 bases to trimming and J lost 4 bases, with 8 bases between them. Per the germline V gene, CDR1 is LNHDA and CDR2 is SQIVND (reference sequence). This CDR3 spans 12 amino acids. CDR3 coding DNA: TGTGCCAGTAGGCGGGCCCCAGATACGCAGTATTTT. It codes for CASRRAPDTQYF.

The genes are TRBV7-2 and TRBJ2-3; no clear D gene. CDR3 length: 11 amino acids. Trimming removed 5 bases at V and 4 bases at J, with 4 bases between. The germline V gene encodes CDR1 SGHTA and CDR2 FQGNSA. The DNA for the CDR3 is TGTGCCAGCAGCACAGCAGATACGCAGTATTTT. Protein product: CASSTADTQYF.

The chain joins TRBV19 to TRBJ1-2, with TRBD1 identical over 8 bases. This CDR3 has 12 residues. Germline trimming cut 10 bases from V and 3 bases from J; bases unmatched to any gene: 4. CDR1 and CDR2 from the germline V gene are LNHDA and SQIVND (reference sequence). CDR3 amino acids: CATSTGDYGYTF. The CDR3, as DNA: TGTGCCACCTCGACAGGGGACTATGGCTACACCTTC.

This clone was counted between two and nine times. V is TRBV21-1 and J is TRBJ2-2; TRBD2 reflects the table's D call only, with no check against the DNA. TRBV21-1 has pseudogene status. The CDR3 consists of 19 residues. The CDR3 DNA reads TGTGCCAGCAGCAAATGGGGACAGCGGGAGAACCTGAACACCGGGGAGCTGTTTTTT. Amino acids: CASSKWGQRENLNTGELFF.

The chain joins TRBV5-6 to TRBJ1-1; the match to TRBD1 covers 8 bases. Germline CDR1 reads SGHDT; CDR2 reads YYEEEE. V lost 5 bases, J lost 2 bases, and 11 bases stayed unmatched. The CDR3 runs to 16 residues. For the CDR3, the DNA is TGTGCCAGCAGGGCACAGGGGGTAGGGCGAAACACTGAAGCTTTCTTT. It translates to CASRAQGVGRNTEAFF.

Only one count was recorded for this clone. This chain uses TRBV5-1 with TRBJ1-6, with D maybe TRBD1 (6 bases). V was trimmed by 4 bases and J by 6 bases, leaving 14 bases between them. The CDR3 is 15 residues long. The V gene's germline CDR1 is SGHRS and CDR2 YFSETQ. CDR3 coding DNA: TGCGCCAGCAGCAACGACCAGGGGCGTAATTCACCCCTCCACTTT. As protein: CASSNDQGRNSPLHF. Filled out from reference TRBV5-1 and TRBJ1-6, the complete variable domain reads KAGVTQTPRYLIKTRGQQVTLSCSPISGHRSVSWYQQTPGQGLQFLFEYFSETQRNKGNFPGRFSGRQFSNSRSEMNVSTLELGDSALYLCASSNDQGRNSPLHFGNGTRLTVT.